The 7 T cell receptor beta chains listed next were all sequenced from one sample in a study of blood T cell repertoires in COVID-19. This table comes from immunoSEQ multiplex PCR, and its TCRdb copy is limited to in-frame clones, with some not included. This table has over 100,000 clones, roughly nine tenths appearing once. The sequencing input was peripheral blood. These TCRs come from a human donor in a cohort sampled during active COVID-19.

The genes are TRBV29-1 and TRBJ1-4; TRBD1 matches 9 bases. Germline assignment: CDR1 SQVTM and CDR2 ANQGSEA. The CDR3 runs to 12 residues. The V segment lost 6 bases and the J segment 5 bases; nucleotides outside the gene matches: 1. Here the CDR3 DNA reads TGCAGCGTCGGACAGGGGAATGAAAAACTGTTTTTT. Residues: CSVGQGNEKLFF.

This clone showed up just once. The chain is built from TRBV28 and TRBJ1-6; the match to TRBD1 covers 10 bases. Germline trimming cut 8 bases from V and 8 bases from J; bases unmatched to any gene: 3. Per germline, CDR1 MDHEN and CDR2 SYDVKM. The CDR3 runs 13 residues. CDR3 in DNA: TGTGCCAGCGGGGGGACAGGGGATTCACCCCTCCACTTT. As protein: CASGGTGDSPLHF.

Here the CDR3 reads CASSLSTSGGSTDTQYF. Written as DNA, the CDR3 is TGTGCCAGCAGTTTATCGACTAGCGGAGGTAGTACAGATACGCAGTATTTT. V and J are TRBV28 and TRBJ2-3, with 9 bases aligning to TRBD2. V was clipped by 1 base and J by 3 bases; unmatched bases: 8. Germline V gives CDR1 MDHEN, CDR2 SYDVKM. This CDR3 has 17 amino acids.

The CDR3 sequence: CASRSVRRKNTEAFF. The CDR3 coding sequence is TGTGCAAGTCGTTCCGTTCGGCGGAAGAACACTGAAGCTTTCTTT. The V call is TRBV12-2, the J call TRBJ1-1. TRBV12-2 is termed a pseudogene. CDR3 size: 15 residues.

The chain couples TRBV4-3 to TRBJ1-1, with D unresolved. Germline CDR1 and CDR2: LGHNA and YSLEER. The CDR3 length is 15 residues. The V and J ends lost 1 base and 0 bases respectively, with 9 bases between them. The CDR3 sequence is CASSQAGSMNTEAFF. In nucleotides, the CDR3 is TGCGCCAGCAGCCAAGCAGGCTCTATGAACACTGAAGCTTTCTTT.

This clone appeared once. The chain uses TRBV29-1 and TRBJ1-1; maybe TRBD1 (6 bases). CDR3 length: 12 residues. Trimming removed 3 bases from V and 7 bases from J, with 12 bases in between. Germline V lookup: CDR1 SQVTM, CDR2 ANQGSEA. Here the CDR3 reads CSVDGGQVEAFF. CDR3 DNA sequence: TGCAGCGTTGACGGGGGGCAAGTTGAAGCTTTCTTT.

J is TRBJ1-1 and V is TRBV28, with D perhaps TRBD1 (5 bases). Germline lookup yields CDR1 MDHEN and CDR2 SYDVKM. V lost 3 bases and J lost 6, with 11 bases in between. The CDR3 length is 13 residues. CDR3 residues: CASSFQGGAEAFF. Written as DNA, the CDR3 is TGTGCCAGCAGTTTCCAGGGAGGGGCTGAAGCTTTCTTT.